These 16 T cell receptor beta chains came from one sample sequenced in a study of beta chain features in type 1 diabetes. Reverse transcribing all isolated RNA meant expressed TCRB transcripts were sequenced. Generated by immunoSEQ multiplex PCR, the TCRdb table keeps only in-frame clones and is missing some. Among 40,000 to 45,000 clones, around 50% were seen once, and the ten largest hold over 2%. Sequenced input: Tregs from blood. The receptors here all came from a woman in her late teens or twenties in good health.

This clone was observed a handful of times. This chain uses TRBV18 with TRBJ1-5; TRBD1 aligns across 7 bases. The junction had 8 bases not matched to a gene; V was cut back by 1 base and J by 2 bases. The V gene's germline CDR1 is KGHSH and CDR2 LQKENI. The CDR3 contains 17 residues. CDR3 region: CASSPLDRAGRNQPQHF. The CDR3, as DNA: TGTGCCAGCTCACCACTTGACAGGGCTGGGCGCAATCAGCCCCAGCATTTT.

V gene TRBV7-8 combines with J gene TRBJ2-1; the D gene is possibly TRBD2 (5 bases). The CDR3 spans 14 residues. The germline V and J ends were trimmed by 4 bases and 14 bases, with 21 bases remaining between them. Germline lookup yields CDR1 SGHVS and CDR2 FQNEAQ. The CDR3 DNA reads TGTGCCAGCAGCTGGACCCAGGACTCACGAAGGGAGTTCTTC. Amino acids: CASSWTQDSRREFF.

The chain links TRBV29-1 to TRBJ1-1, with D possibly being TRBD1 (5 bases). The germline CDR1 and CDR2 sequences are SQVTM and ANQGSEA. The germline V and J ends were trimmed by 6 bases and 1 base, with 12 bases remaining between them. The CDR3 length is 13 residues. This chain's CDR3 is CSVRGGGNTEAFF. The DNA of the CDR3 is TGCAGCGTGCGGGGCGGCGGGAACACTGAAGCTTTCTTT.

This sequence joins TRBV7-9 and TRBJ1-1; the D is unclear. V was cut by 3 bases and J by 0 bases, with 11 bases left in between. The CDR3 has 15 residues. The V gene's germline CDR1 is SEHNR and CDR2 FQNEAQ (reference sequence). The CDR3 region is CASSFLPSLNTEAFF. The CDR3 coding sequence is TGTGCCAGCAGCTTTCTCCCTAGCTTGAACACTGAAGCTTTCTTT.

The chain recombines TRBV10-3 with TRBJ1-2; no definite D call. Trimming removed 3 bases at V and 1 base at J, with 12 bases between. The CDR3 length is 15 residues. Germline V CDR1 and CDR2: ENHRY, SYGVKD. This CDR3 is CAISDGVPSNYGYTF. CDR3 DNA sequence: TGTGCCATCAGTGACGGGGTACCAAGTAACTATGGCTACACCTTC.

V usage is TRBV28 and J usage is TRBJ1-5; D remains unclear. The CDR3 length is 14 residues. The germline gives CDR1 MDHEN, CDR2 SYDVKM. Trimming removed 2 bases at V and 3 bases at J, with 8 bases between. CDR3 amino acids: CASSLTQSNQPQHF. The CDR3 DNA follows: TGTGCCAGCAGTTTAACCCAGTCCAATCAGCCCCAGCATTTT.

The chain has TRBV7-2 and TRBJ1-5; D may be TRBD1 (5 bases). Trimming removed 3 bases at V and 1 base at J, with 13 bases between. The CDR3 covers 16 residues. The V gene's germline CDR1 is SGHTA and CDR2 FQGNSA. The CDR3 DNA follows: TGTGCCAGCAGCTTCGAACCAGGGCGCAGCAATCAGCCCCAGCATTTT. It codes for CASSFEPGRSNQPQHF. Full variable domain (outside the CDR3, taken from reference TRBV7-2 and TRBJ1-5): GAGVSQSPSNKVTEKGKDVELRCDPISGHTALYWYRQSLGQGLEFLIYFQGNSAPDKSGLPSDRFSAERTGGSVSTLTIQRTQQEDSAVYLCASSFEPGRSNQPQHFGDGTRLSIL.

This clone has only a few counts. The chain is built from TRBV28 and TRBJ1-2; D is unresolved. The CDR3 sequence is 13 residues long. V was pared by 6 bases and J by 1 base, with 9 bases between. Germline V lookup: CDR1 MDHEN, CDR2 SYDVKM. The CDR3 DNA follows: TGTGCCAGCAGAAATCCCTATAACTATGGCTACACCTTC. Translated, it gives CASRNPYNYGYTF.

Only a few counts were recorded for this clone. Other DNA sequences of this sample code for an identical CDR3. The chain recombines TRBV7-9 with TRBJ1-1; D not certain. The CDR3 totals 13 residues. Trimming took off 5 bases at V and 3 bases at J, with 10 bases between the two ends. CDR1 and CDR2 from the germline V gene are SEHNR and FQNEAQ (reference sequence). The CDR3 reads CASSPSSHTEAFF. In DNA, the CDR3 is TGTGCCAGCAGCCCCTCCTCCCACACTGAAGCTTTCTTT.

This clone was observed once. The genes are TRBV5-1 and TRBJ2-7, with D maybe TRBD1 (6 bases). The V end lost 6 bases, the J end lost 0 bases, and 10 bases lay between the germline ends. Germline assignment: CDR1 SGHRS and CDR2 YFSETQ. This CDR3 has 13 amino acids. As DNA, the CDR3 is TGCGCCAGCAAAGGGGGTAACTCCTACGAGCAGTACTTC. Translation gives CASKGGNSYEQYF.

The chain has TRBV5-1 and TRBJ1-2, with TRBD1 as a possible D gene (5 bases). CDR1 and CDR2 from the germline V gene are SGHRS and YFSETQ. The germline V and J ends were trimmed by 3 bases and 8 bases, with 20 bases remaining between them. The CDR3 contains 15 residues. CDR3 nucleotides: TGCGCCAGCAGCTCCGTGCAGGGTCCCTTAAGCGGCTACACCTTC. This gives the protein CASSSVQGPLSGYTF.

DNA for the CDR3: TGTGCCAGCAGCTTGTGGTTCGTTGGACAGGGGGCGCGTTCACCCCTCCACTTT. The encoded protein is CASSLWFVGQGARSPLHF. The V gene is TRBV5-6, the J gene TRBJ1-6; 11 positions agree with TRBD1. This CDR3 region has 18 residues. V lost 1 base and J lost 9; bases outside the gene matches: 12. Germline CDR1 is SGHDT and CDR2 is YYEEEE.

V and J are TRBV29-1 and TRBJ1-2; 8 bases fit TRBD1. V lost 6 bases to trimming and J lost 4 bases; unmatched junction nucleotides: 13. The CDR3 is made up of 15 amino acids. The germline V gene has CDR1 SQVTM and CDR2 ANQGSEA. For the CDR3, the DNA is TGCAGCGTCGAAAGGACAGGGAGGCCTCGCTATGGCTACACCTTC. This gives the protein CSVERTGRPRYGYTF.

The chain is built from TRBV6-5 and TRBJ2-5; D is perhaps TRBD1 (6 bases). The CDR3 spans 13 residues. Trimming removed 6 bases at V and 1 base at J, with 9 bases between. Germline V gene data show CDR1 as MNHEY and CDR2 as SVGAGI. CDR3 sequence reads: CASRGQTQETQYF. CDR3 coding DNA: TGTGCCAGCAGAGGACAGACCCAAGAGACCCAGTACTTC.

In this sample, this clone turned up a few times. The rearrangement joins TRBV10-2 to TRBJ1-1, with 7 bases lining up with TRBD1. The germline gives CDR1 WSHSY, CDR2 SAAADI. J was trimmed by 2 bases and V by 10 bases; bases with no gene match: 7. The CDR3 is 13 residues long. CDR3 loop: CATKQGTNTEAFF. The CDR3, as DNA: TGCGCCACCAAACAGGGGACCAACACTGAAGCTTTCTTT.

This clone was observed a handful of times. The gene calls are TRBV10-3 and TRBJ1-1, with 10 bases aligning to TRBD1. J lost 4 bases, V lost 4 bases, and 3 bases had no gene match. The CDR3 runs 14 residues. From germline, CDR1 is ENHRY and CDR2 SYGVKD. In nucleotides, the CDR3 is TGTGCCATCAGTGGGGGACAGGGGCGCACTGAAGCTTTCTTT. Translated: CAISGGQGRTEAFF.